The 12 T cell receptor beta chains given below trace back to one sample, sequenced in a study of OX40 agonist ivuxolimab in advanced cancers. Here immunoSEQ multiplex PCR was the method, and the copy in TCRdb shows in-frame clones only, minus some. The sample carries around 95,000 clones, 90% recorded once. Sequenced here: CD4+ or CD8+ T cells sorted from blood, sampled in a trial of the OX40 agonist ivuxolimab. Source of these receptors: an adult with an advanced solid tumor such as melanoma, head and neck, liver or kidney cancer.

The gene calls are TRBV10-1 and TRBJ2-2; D may be TRBD1 or TRBD2 (5 bases each). The CDR3 is 13 residues long. Germline V gene sequence: CDR1 WNHNN, CDR2 SYGVQD (reference sequence). The ends were cut back, 8 bases at V and 7 bases at J, with 14 bases in the middle. CDR3 coding DNA: TGCGCCAGCTCCGGGACGGCCCACGGGGAGCTGTTTTTT. It specifies CASSGTAHGELFF.

This rearrangement joins TRBV7-6 to TRBJ2-3, with 15 bases fitting TRBD2. The V and J ends lost 3 bases and 4 bases, in that order; junction bases with no gene match: 14. Germline V CDR1 and CDR2: SGHVS, FNYEAQ. The CDR3 loop spans 20 amino acids. This CDR3 is CASSFGLAGGPRGRADTQYF. CDR3 bases: TGTGCCAGCAGCTTCGGACTAGCGGGAGGGCCGCGGGGCCGGGCAGATACGCAGTATTTT.

This chain uses TRBV10-3 with TRBJ1-1; 7 bases match TRBD1. The CDR3 spans 14 residues. Germline CDR1 reads ENHRY; CDR2 reads SYGVKD. V shed 6 bases, J shed 0 bases, and the junction held 4 bases outside the gene matches. The CDR3 reads CAISPQGMNTEAFF. CDR3 sequence (DNA): TGTGCCATCAGCCCACAGGGGATGAACACTGAAGCTTTCTTT.

The chain couples TRBV30 to TRBJ1-1; no definite D call. Trimming cost V 8 bases and J 2 bases, with 24 bases left between them. The CDR3 runs to 16 residues. Germline V gene lookup returns CDR1 GTSNPN and CDR2 SVGIG (reference sequence). The CDR3 coding sequence is TGTGCCGGATCGGGCCTGAACGGGGAGGGAAACACTGAAGCTTTCTTT. Residues: CAGSGLNGEGNTEAFF.

The chain combines TRBV5-1 with TRBJ2-1; 8 nucleotides line up with TRBD2. From germline, CDR1 is SGHRS and CDR2 YFSETQ. The trim removed 6 bases at V and 3 bases at J, leaving 8 bases unmatched. The CDR3 is 15 amino acids. CDR3 residues: CASTPITSGYNEQFF. The CDR3 DNA reads TGCGCCAGCACCCCAATTACTAGCGGCTACAATGAGCAGTTCTTC.

The chain recombines TRBV6-6 with TRBJ1-4, with a tentative D call TRBD1 (6 bases). Germline-derived CDR1 and CDR2 are MNHNY and SVGAGI (reference sequence). The CDR3 is 15 amino acids. The V and J ends lost 1 base and 2 bases respectively, with 8 bases between them. The DNA for the CDR3 is TGTGCCAGCAGTTACTGGAGGGGGACTAATGAAAAACTGTTTTTT. Encoded protein: CASSYWRGTNEKLFF.

The CDR3 protein is CASSLEPTGEQYF. CDR3 coding DNA: TGCGCCAGCAGCTTGGAGCCGACGGGCGAGCAGTACTTC. The chain joins TRBV5-1 to TRBJ2-7; D is uncertain. Per the germline V gene, CDR1 is SGHRS and CDR2 is YFSETQ. Trimming removed 0 bases from V and 6 bases from J, with 10 bases in between. The CDR3 is made up of 13 amino acids. Full variable domain (remainder filled in from reference TRBV5-1 and TRBJ2-7): KAGVTQTPRYLIKTRGQQVTLSCSPISGHRSVSWYQQTPGQGLQFLFEYFSETQRNKGNFPGRFSGRQFSNSRSEMNVSTLELGDSALYLCASSLEPTGEQYFGPGTRLTVT.

The gene calls are TRBV9 and TRBJ2-2, with D hard to call. This CDR3 has 12 amino acids. Germline-derived CDR1 and CDR2 are SGDLS and YYNGEE. The V end lost 4 bases, the J end lost 8 bases, and 9 bases lay between the germline ends. The CDR3 protein is CASSPGGGELFF. CDR3 nucleotide sequence: TGTGCCAGCAGCCCCGGCGGAGGGGAGCTGTTTTTT.

The chain recombines TRBV7-9 with TRBJ2-3, with 10 bases that match TRBD1. J lost 6 bases, V lost 5 bases, and 11 bases had no gene match. The germline V gene encodes CDR1 SEHNR and CDR2 FQNEAQ (reference sequence). This CDR3 has 16 residues. This CDR3 reads CASSRPGQGIRDTQYF. Here the CDR3 DNA reads TGTGCCAGCAGCAGACCGGGACAGGGGATTAGGGATACGCAGTATTTT. Combining the CDR3 with reference TRBV7-9 and TRBJ2-3 gives the whole variable domain DTGVSQNPRHKITKRGQNVTFRCDPISEHNRLYWYRQTLGQGPEFLTYFQNEAQLEKSRLLSDRFSAERPKGSFSTLEIQRTEQGDSAMYLCASSRPGQGIRDTQYFGPGTRLTVL.

V is TRBV5-4 and J is TRBJ2-2; 12 bases are a match to TRBD2. This CDR3 is built from 17 residues. J gave up 7 bases and V 0 bases, and 7 bases lay outside the gene matches. The germline CDR1 and CDR2 sequences are SGHNT and YYREEE (reference sequence). The CDR3 protein is CASSLERTSGTNGELFF. As DNA, the CDR3 is TGTGCCAGCAGCTTGGAAAGGACTAGCGGGACGAACGGGGAGCTGTTTTTT.

The genes are TRBV6-1 and TRBJ1-2, with 8 bases fitting TRBD1. CDR3 length: 14 residues. Per the germline V gene, CDR1 is MNHNS and CDR2 is SASEGT. The V gene end was trimmed by 3 bases and the J gene end by 2 bases; junction bases not matched to a gene: 2. This CDR3 reads CASSDWTGNYGYTF. The CDR3 nucleotides are TGTGCCAGCAGTGACTGGACAGGGAACTATGGCTACACCTTC.

The J gene is TRBJ2-1, the V gene TRBV11-3, with D tentatively TRBD1 or TRBD2 (6 bases each). The CDR3 extends over 17 amino acids. CDR1 is SGHNT, CDR2 YENEEA, per germline. V lost 5 bases and J 0 bases, leaving 17 bases between the germline ends. The CDR3 bases are TGTGCCAGCAGCCCAGGGGCCGGGAGCCCCTCCTACAATGAGCAGTTCTTC. It specifies CASSPGAGSPSYNEQFF. The full variable domain, completed using reference TRBV11-3 and TRBJ2-1, is EAGVVQSPRYKIIEKKQPVAFWCNPISGHNTLYWYLQNLGQGPELLIRYENEEAVDDSQLPKDRFSAERLKGVDSTLKIQPAELGDSAVYLCASSPGAGSPSYNEQFFGPGTRLTVL.